This T cell receptor beta chain was retrieved from a study of control samples from healthy donors and cancer patients. The assay was immunoSEQ multiplex PCR, and TCRdb's table has in-frame clones only and misses some. The sample carries over 45,000 clones, over 85% recorded once. Germline V gene lookup returns CDR1 SGHRS and CDR2 YFSETQ. The CDR3 totals 14 residues. The V gene lost 0 bases and the J gene lost 3 bases, with 9 bases spanning the gap. Input material: PBMCs. This receptor was obtained from a man in his thirties or forties with colorectal cancer. The chain recombines TRBV5-1 with TRBJ1-1, with D possibly TRBD1 on 5 matching bases. DNA for the CDR3: TGCGCCAGCAGCTTGGGGGGCGGGCACACTGAAGCTTTCTTT. Amino acids: CASSLGGGHTEAFF.